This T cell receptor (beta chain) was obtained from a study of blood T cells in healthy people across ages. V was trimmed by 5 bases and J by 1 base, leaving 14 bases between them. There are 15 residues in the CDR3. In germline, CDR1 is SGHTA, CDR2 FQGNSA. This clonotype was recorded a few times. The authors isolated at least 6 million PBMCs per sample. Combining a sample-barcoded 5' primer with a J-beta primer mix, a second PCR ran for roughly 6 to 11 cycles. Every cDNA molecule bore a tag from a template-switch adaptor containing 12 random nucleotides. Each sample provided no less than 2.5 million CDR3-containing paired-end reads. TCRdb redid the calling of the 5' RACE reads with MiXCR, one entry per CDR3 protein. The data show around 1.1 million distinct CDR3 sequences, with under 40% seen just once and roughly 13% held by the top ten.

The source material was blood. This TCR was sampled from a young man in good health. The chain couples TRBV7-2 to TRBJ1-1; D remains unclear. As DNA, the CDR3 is TGTGCCAGCAGCCCGACCGGTTTGCCGAACACTGAAGCTTTCTTT. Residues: CASSPTGLPNTEAFF.